This TCR beta chain is from a study of shared clonotypes between healthy human individuals. Study-wide background: There were three CD4 naive, three CD4 memory, two CD8 naive and one CD8 memory plates per donor. Study-wide points: Four donors had roughly 5% of their naive CD4 clonotypes in common.

As concerns this clone: Its antigen is not known.

Profiled with immunoSEQ multiplex PCR; TCRdb holds only in-frame clones, not every one. The sample includes about 2 million clones, 90% to 95% of them seen just once. The CDR3 is made up of 15 amino acids. The ends were cut back, 5 bases at V and 2 bases at J, with 13 bases in the middle. The germline V gene has CDR1 SGHRS and CDR2 YFSETQ. All participating donors were Caucasian adults from Nashville, Tennessee. CD4+ cells yielded CD45RA+ naive and CD45RA-negative memory subsets. The sequence was collected from a man aged 18 to 30 in good health. Sequencing was carried out using naive CD4+ T cells sorted from blood. Regarding subset: CD45RA+ positively selected. This sequence joins TRBV5-1 and TRBJ2-2; possibly TRBD2 for D (7 bases). CDR3 protein: CASRRGTLNTGELFF. CDR3 in DNA: TGCGCCAGCAGGCGGGGGACACTAAACACCGGGGAGCTGTTTTTT.